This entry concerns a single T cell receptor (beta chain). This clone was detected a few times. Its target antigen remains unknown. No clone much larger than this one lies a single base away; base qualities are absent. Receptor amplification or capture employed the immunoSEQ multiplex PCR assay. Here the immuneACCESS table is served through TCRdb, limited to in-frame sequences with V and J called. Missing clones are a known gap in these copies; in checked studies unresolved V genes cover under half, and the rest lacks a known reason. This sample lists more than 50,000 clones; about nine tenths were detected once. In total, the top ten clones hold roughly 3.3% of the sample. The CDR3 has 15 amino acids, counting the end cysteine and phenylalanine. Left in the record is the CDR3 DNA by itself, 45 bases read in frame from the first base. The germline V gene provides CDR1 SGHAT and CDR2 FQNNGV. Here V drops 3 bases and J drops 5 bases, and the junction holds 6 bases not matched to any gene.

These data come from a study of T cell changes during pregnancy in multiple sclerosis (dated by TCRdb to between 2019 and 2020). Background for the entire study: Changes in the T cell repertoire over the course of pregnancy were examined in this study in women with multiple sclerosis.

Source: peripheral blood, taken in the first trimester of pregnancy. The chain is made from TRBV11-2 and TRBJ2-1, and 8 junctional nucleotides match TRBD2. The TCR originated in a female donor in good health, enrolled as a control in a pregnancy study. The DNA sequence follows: TGTGCCAGCAGCTTTGGGCTAGCGGGCCACAATGAGCAGTTCTTC. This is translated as CASSFGLAGHNEQFF.